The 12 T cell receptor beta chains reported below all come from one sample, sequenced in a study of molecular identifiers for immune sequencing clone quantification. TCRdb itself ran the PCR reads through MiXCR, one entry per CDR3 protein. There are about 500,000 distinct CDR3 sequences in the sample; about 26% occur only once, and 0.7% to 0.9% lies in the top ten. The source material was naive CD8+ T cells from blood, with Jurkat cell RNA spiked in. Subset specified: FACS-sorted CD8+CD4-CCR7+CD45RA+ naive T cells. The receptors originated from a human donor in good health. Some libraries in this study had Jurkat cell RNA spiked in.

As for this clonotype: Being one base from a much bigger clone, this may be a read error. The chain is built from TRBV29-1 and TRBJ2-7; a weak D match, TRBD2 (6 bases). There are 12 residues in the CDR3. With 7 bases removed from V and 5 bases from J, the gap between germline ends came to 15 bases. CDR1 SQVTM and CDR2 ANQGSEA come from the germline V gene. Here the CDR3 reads CSAGGVVDEQYF. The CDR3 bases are TGCAGCGCTGGCGGGGTTGTAGACGAGCAGTACTTC.

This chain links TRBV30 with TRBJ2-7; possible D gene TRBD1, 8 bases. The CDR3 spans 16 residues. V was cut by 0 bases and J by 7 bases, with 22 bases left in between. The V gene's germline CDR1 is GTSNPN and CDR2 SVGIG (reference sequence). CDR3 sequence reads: CAWSVLRLDREGEQYF. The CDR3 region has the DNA TGTGCCTGGAGTGTACTCCGGTTGGACAGGGAGGGGGAGCAGTACTTC.

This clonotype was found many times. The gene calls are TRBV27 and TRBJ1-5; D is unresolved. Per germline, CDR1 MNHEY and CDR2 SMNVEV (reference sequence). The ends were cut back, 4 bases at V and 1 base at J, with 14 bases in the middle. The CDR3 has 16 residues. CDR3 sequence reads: CASSSSAGPSNQPQHF. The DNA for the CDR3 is TGTGCCAGCAGTTCCTCTGCAGGTCCGAGCAATCAGCCCCAGCATTTT.

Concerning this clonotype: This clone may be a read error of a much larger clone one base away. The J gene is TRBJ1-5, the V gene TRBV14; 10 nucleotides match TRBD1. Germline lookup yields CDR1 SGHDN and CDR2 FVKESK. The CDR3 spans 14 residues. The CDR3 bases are TGTGCCAGCAGCCCGACAGGGGGCCATCAGCCCCCGCATTTT. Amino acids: CASSPTGGHQPPHF.

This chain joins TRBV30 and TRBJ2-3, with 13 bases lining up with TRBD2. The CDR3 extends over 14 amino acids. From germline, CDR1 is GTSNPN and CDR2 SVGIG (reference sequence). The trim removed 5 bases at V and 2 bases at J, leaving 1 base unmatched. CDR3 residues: CAWGTSGVTDTQYF. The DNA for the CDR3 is TGTGCCTGGGGGACTAGCGGGGTCACAGATACGCAGTATTTT.

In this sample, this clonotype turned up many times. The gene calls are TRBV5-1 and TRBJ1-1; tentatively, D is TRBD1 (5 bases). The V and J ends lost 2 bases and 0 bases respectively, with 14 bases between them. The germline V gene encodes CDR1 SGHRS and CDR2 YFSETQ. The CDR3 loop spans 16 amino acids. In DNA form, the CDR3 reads TGCGCCAGCAGCTTCACATCACAGGAATTGAACACTGAAGCTTTCTTT. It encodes CASSFTSQELNTEAFF. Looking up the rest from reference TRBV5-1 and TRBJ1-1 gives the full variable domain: KAGVTQTPRYLIKTRGQQVTLSCSPISGHRSVSWYQQTPGQGLQFLFEYFSETQRNKGNFPGRFSGRQFSNSRSEMNVSTLELGDSALYLCASSFTSQELNTEAFFGQGTRLTVV.

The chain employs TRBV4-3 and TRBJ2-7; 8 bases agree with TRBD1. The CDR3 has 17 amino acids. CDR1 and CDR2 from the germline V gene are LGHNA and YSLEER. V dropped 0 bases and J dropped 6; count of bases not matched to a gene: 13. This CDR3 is CASSQDGPAGGYCEQYF. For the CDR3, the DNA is TGCGCCAGCAGCCAAGATGGGCCGGCAGGGGGCTACTGCGAGCAGTACTTC.

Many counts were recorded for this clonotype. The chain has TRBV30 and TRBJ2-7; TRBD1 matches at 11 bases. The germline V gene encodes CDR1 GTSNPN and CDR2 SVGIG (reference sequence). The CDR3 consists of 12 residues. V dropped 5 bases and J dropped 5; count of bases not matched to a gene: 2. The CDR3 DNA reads TGTGCCTGGGGACAGGGGGCCCACGAGCAGTACTTC. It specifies CAWGQGAHEQYF.

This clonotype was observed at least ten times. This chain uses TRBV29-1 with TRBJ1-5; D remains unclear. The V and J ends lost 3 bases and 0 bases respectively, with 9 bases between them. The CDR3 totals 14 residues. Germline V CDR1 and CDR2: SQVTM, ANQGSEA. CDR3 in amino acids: CSVDPDYSNQPQHF. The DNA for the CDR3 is TGCAGCGTTGATCCCGACTATAGCAATCAGCCCCAGCATTTT.

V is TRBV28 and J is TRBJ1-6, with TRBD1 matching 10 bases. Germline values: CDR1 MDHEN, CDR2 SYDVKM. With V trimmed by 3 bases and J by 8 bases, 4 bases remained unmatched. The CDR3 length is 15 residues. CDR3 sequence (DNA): TGTGCCAGCAGTTTTAGGGACAGGGGTCATTCACCCCTCCACTTT. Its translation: CASSFRDRGHSPLHF. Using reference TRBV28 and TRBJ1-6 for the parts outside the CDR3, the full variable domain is DVKVTQSSRYLVKRTGEKVFLECVQDMDHENMFWYRQDPGLGLRLIYFSYDVKMKEKGDIPEGYSVSREKKERFSLILESASTNQTSMYLCASSFRDRGHSPLHFGNGTRLTVT.

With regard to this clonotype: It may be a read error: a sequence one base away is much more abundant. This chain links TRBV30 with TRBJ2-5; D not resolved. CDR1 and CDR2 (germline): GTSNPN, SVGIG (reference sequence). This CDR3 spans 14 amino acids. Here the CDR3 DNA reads TGTGCCTGGAGTGACCCTTTTGACCAAGAGACCCAGTGCTTC. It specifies CAWSDPFDQETQCF.

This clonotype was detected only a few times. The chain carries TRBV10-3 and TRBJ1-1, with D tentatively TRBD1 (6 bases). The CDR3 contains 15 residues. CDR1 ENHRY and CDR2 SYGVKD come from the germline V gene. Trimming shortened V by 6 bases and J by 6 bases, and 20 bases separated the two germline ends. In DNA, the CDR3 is TGTGCCATCAGCCGAGAGGGGGGCGCAGTCTCTGAAGCTTTCTTT. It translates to CAISREGGAVSEAFF.